This TCR beta chain came from a study of regulatory T cells in long-lasting Graves disease. Study-level background: It was over 5 years of antithyroid drugs, with positive TSH receptor antibodies, that meant persistent Graves' disease.

Overall study findings and caveats: For persistent Graves' patients, TCR diversity was lower than for newly diagnosed ones. It was in persistent disease that TRBV28, TRBJ1-2 and TRBJ2-5 were favored. Among the persistent patients, fewer than 3,000 public clonotypes were shared, more than the 950 to 1,000 shared among new patients.

V was shortened by 2 bases and J by 5 bases, with 19 bases between the two germline ends. Germline-derived CDR1 and CDR2 are DFQATT and SNEGSKA (reference sequence). This CDR3 is built from 16 residues. TCR beta libraries were built with iRepertoire HTBI primers and Arm-PCR of CDR3 regions. TCRdb reprocessed the multiplex PCR reads with MiXCR, giving one entry per CDR3 protein. The sample carries about 470,000 distinct CDR3 sequences, roughly a fifth recorded once. This clonotype was seen more than once but under ten times. Its specificity is unknown. As for time point: persistent/refractory GD, antithyroid drugs over 5 years with positive TRAb. PBMCs provided the RNA from which the TCR library was made.

The J gene is TRBJ1-5, the V gene TRBV20-1; D is unclear. This clonotype was obtained from a female donor with Graves disease. The sample in question was peripheral blood mononuclear cells (PBMCs), obtained when the disease was refractory, from a patient treated with antithyroid drugs. The CDR3 loop is CSARPSPGRIHQPQHF. The CDR3 DNA sequence: TGCAGTGCTAGACCTTCTCCCGGGAGAATACATCAGCCCCAGCATTTT.